Shown below are 27 T cell receptor beta chains from a single sample sequenced in a study of PD-1 blockade in classical Hodgkin lymphoma. Using immunoSEQ multiplex PCR, the repertoire was profiled, and TCRdb retains in-frame clones only, with some absent. Among tens of thousands of clones listed, around 90% were seen once. After autologous stem cell transplantation all patients relapsed, and prior brentuximab vedotin exposure differed between cohorts. This specimen was peripheral blood mononuclear cells (PBMCs), taken at baseline. The receptors derive from a human donor with classical Hodgkin lymphoma.

In this sample, this clone turned up many times. CDR3 DNA sequence: TGTGCCAGCAGTGTGGCTAGCGGGAGGGCCACCGGGGAGCTGTTTTTT. It codes for CASSVASGRATGELFF. This sequence joins TRBV25-1 and TRBJ2-2, with 12 bases that match TRBD2. The CDR3 covers 16 residues. J gave up 4 bases and V 4 bases, and 4 bases lay outside the gene matches. From germline, CDR1 is MGHDK and CDR2 SYGVNS.

J is TRBJ1-1 and V is TRBV5-1, with 8 positions matching TRBD1. This CDR3 comprises 15 residues. Losses at the gene ends were 1 base for V and 5 bases for J; bases not matched to a gene: 7. CDR1 and CDR2 from the germline V gene are SGHRS and YFSETQ. The CDR3 loop is CASSLLAGGKTEAFF. The CDR3 nucleotides are TGCGCCAGCAGCTTGCTTGCAGGGGGCAAGACTGAAGCTTTCTTT.

The chain recombines TRBV4-1 with TRBJ2-7, with D uncertain. Germline CDR1 is MGHRA and CDR2 is YSYEKL. The CDR3 has 14 amino acids. Trimming pared 1 base from V and 0 bases from J, leaving 7 bases between. CDR3 loop: CASSQVRGSYEQYF. CDR3 DNA sequence: TGCGCCAGCAGCCAAGTTCGCGGCTCCTACGAGCAGTACTTC.

The chain carries TRBV15 and TRBJ2-3; TRBD2 agrees at 7 bases. V lost 5 bases and J lost 14; bases outside the gene matches: 7. Germline V CDR1 and CDR2: LNHNV, YYDKDF (reference sequence). There are 11 residues in the CDR3. CDR3 sequence (DNA): TGTGCCACCAGCTTGGGAGGGTATGGGTATTTT. Translation gives CATSLGGYGYF.

The rearrangement joins TRBV13 to TRBJ2-7, with D hard to call. The CDR3 has 16 amino acids. Trimming removed 4 bases at V and 2 bases at J, with 18 bases between. Germline loops: CDR1 PRHDT, CDR2 FYEKMQ (reference sequence). The chain's CDR3 is CASSSRTAILPYEQYF. Written as DNA, the CDR3 is TGTGCCAGCAGCTCTAGGACGGCCATACTCCCCTACGAGCAGTACTTC.

This chain links TRBV13 with TRBJ1-3; D is unclear. The CDR3 sequence is 15 residues long. Trimming cost V 0 bases and J 0 bases, with 6 bases left between them. Germline assignment: CDR1 PRHDT and CDR2 FYEKMQ (reference sequence). This chain's CDR3 is CASSLGAGSGNTIYF. In nucleotides, the CDR3 is TGTGCCAGCAGCTTAGGTGCAGGCTCTGGAAACACCATATATTTT.

A few counts support this clone. This rearrangement joins TRBV6-5 to TRBJ1-2; TRBD1 aligns across 7 bases. The V segment lost 6 bases and the J segment 3 bases; nucleotides outside the gene matches: 1. Germline V lookup: CDR1 MNHEY, CDR2 SVGAGI. The CDR3 consists of 12 residues. CDR3 sequence (DNA): TGTGCCAGCAGGGGGACAGACTATGGCTACACCTTC. Translation gives CASRGTDYGYTF.

This clone was counted a single time. This chain joins TRBV27 and TRBJ2-7; 7 bases agree with TRBD1. There are 14 residues in the CDR3. Trimming at V came to 6 bases and at J to 0 bases, leaving 5 bases not matched to a gene. Germline V gene sequence: CDR1 MNHEY, CDR2 SMNVEV (reference sequence). CDR3 loop: CASRDRPDSYEQYF. The CDR3 nucleotides read TGTGCCAGCAGGGACAGGCCCGACTCCTACGAGCAGTACTTC.

The J gene is TRBJ1-2, the V gene TRBV6-1, with 7 bases identical to TRBD1. The CDR3 has 15 amino acids. Germline V gene lookup returns CDR1 MNHNS and CDR2 SASEGT. Trimming removed 5 bases from V and 1 base from J; junction bases left unmatched: 7. The DNA for the CDR3 is TGTGCCAGCAGTTGGACAGGCGACCTTAACTATGGCTACACCTTC. Amino acids: CASSWTGDLNYGYTF.

The V gene is TRBV14, the J gene TRBJ1-2; possibly TRBD1 for D (6 bases). V gave up 5 bases and J gave up 8 bases, with 18 bases separating them. This CDR3 region has 14 residues. Germline V lookup: CDR1 SGHDN, CDR2 FVKESK. The CDR3 sequence: CASSSLGGAGGYTF. CDR3 sequence (DNA): TGTGCCAGCAGCTCCCTAGGGGGGGCTGGCGGCTACACCTTC. Full variable domain (outside the CDR3, taken from reference TRBV14 and TRBJ1-2): EAGVTQFPSHSVIEKGQTVTLRCDPISGHDNLYWYRRVMGKEIKFLLHFVKESKQDESGMPNNRFLAERTGGTYSTLKVQPAELEDSGVYFCASSSLGGAGGYTFGSGTRLTVV.

The chain links TRBV4-1 to TRBJ1-1; D gene unclear. This CDR3 is 18 amino acids long. Germline CDR1 MGHRA, CDR2 YSYEKL. V lost 1 base and J 4 bases, leaving 22 bases between the germline ends. The CDR3 DNA is TGCGCCAGCAGCCAAGTAGGAGGGCTTTTGAGTTTGGGCACTGAAGCTTTCTTT. Residues: CASSQVGGLLSLGTEAFF.

This clone is a singleton in its sample. This chain joins TRBV30 and TRBJ1-1; D gene uncertain. Germline V lookup: CDR1 GTSNPN, CDR2 SVGIG (reference sequence). The CDR3 runs to 17 residues. Trimming pared 0 bases from V and 6 bases from J, leaving 23 bases between. CDR3 loop: CAWSVLGRHSGSSEAFF. The CDR3 bases are TGTGCCTGGAGTGTATTGGGTCGGCACTCAGGTAGTTCTGAAGCTTTCTTT.

The J gene is TRBJ1-5, the V gene TRBV5-1, with D perhaps TRBD1 (5 bases). This CDR3 region has 15 residues. Germline V lookup: CDR1 SGHRS, CDR2 YFSETQ. Between the trimmed V and J ends, which lost 0 bases and 3 bases, there was a span of 10 bases. The CDR3 sequence: CASSLGAGSNQPQHF. Here the CDR3 DNA reads TGCGCCAGCAGCTTGGGGGCAGGGTCCAATCAGCCCCAGCATTTT.

A single count supports this clone. V gene TRBV19 combines with J gene TRBJ1-4; 9 bases are a match to TRBD1. Germline values: CDR1 LNHDA, CDR2 SQIVND (reference sequence). V shed 8 bases and J 5 bases; nucleotides not matched to a gene: 3. The CDR3 contains 13 residues. CDR3 in DNA: TGTGCCAGTCGGGACAGGGTGAATGAAAAACTGTTTTTT. This gives the protein CASRDRVNEKLFF.

The CDR3 spells CASNRENMYQETQYF. CDR3 in DNA: TGTGCCAGCAATAGGGAGAATATGTACCAAGAGACCCAGTACTTC. The rearrangement uses TRBV6-6 and TRBJ2-5, with D possibly matching TRBD2 (5 bases). Germline CDR1 reads MNHNY; CDR2 reads SVGAGI (reference sequence). V was pared by 7 bases and J by 0 bases, with 15 bases between. This CDR3 region has 15 residues.

The chain uses TRBV2 and TRBJ1-1; 8 bases map to TRBD1. The CDR3 runs to 16 residues. Unmatched junction bases numbered 11, after V lost 7 bases and J lost 1 base. Germline V gene data show CDR1 as SNHLY and CDR2 as FYNNEI. The CDR3 reads CASTESQGAGNTEAFF. The CDR3 region has the DNA TGTGCCAGCACGGAATCGCAGGGGGCAGGGAACACTGAAGCTTTCTTT.

The rearrangement links TRBV28 to TRBJ2-5; D possibly corresponds to TRBD1 (6 bases). Germline V lookup: CDR1 MDHEN, CDR2 SYDVKM. Trimming shortened V by 5 bases and J by 5 bases, and 9 bases separated the two germline ends. This CDR3 is 12 amino acids long. The CDR3 nucleotides are TGTGCCAGCAGTACAGGGCTTGAGACCCAGTACTTC. As protein: CASSTGLETQYF.

The chain combines TRBV28 with TRBJ1-2, with a possible D match to TRBD1 (6 bases). The CDR3 contains 15 residues. The ends were cut back, 7 bases at V and 5 bases at J, with 20 bases in the middle. Germline loops: CDR1 MDHEN, CDR2 SYDVKM. CDR3 DNA: TGTGCCAGCAACACCCTTGGGGCAGGGGAGTATGGCTACACCTTC. As protein: CASNTLGAGEYGYTF.

The chain carries TRBV2 and TRBJ1-1, with D tentatively TRBD1 (5 bases). The CDR3 contains 14 residues. Trimming removed 1 base at V and 0 bases at J, with 6 bases between. The V gene's germline CDR1 is SNHLY and CDR2 FYNNEI. This CDR3 is CASSEGGLNTEAFF. CDR3 bases: TGTGCCAGCAGTGAAGGGGGGTTGAACACTGAAGCTTTCTTT.

The chain carries TRBV7-9 and TRBJ2-7; 8 nucleotides align to TRBD2. The CDR3 extends over 14 amino acids. V was clipped by 1 base and J by 1 base; unmatched bases: 0. CDR1 SEHNR and CDR2 FQNEAQ come from the germline V gene (reference sequence). CDR3 loop: CASSLERESYEQYF. The CDR3 nucleotides read TGTGCCAGCAGCTTAGAGCGGGAGTCCTACGAGCAGTACTTC. The full variable domain, with the rest looked up from reference TRBV7-9 and TRBJ2-7, is DTGVSQNPRHKITKRGQNVTFRCDPISEHNRLYWYRQTLGQGPEFLTYFQNEAQLEKSRLLSDRFSAERPKGSFSTLEIQRTEQGDSAMYLCASSLERESYEQYFGPGTRLTVT.

The chain's CDR3 is CASSVKRETQYF. In DNA, the CDR3 is TGTGCCAGCAGTGTCAAGAGAGAGACCCAGTACTTC. The rearrangement uses TRBV2 and TRBJ2-5; D call uncertain. The CDR3 is 12 amino acids. V was shortened by 4 bases and J by 4 bases, with 7 bases between the two germline ends. Germline CDR1 reads SNHLY; CDR2 reads FYNNEI.

This clone was seen only a few times. Other DNA sequences of this sample code for an identical CDR3. The rearrangement uses TRBV10-3 and TRBJ1-4, with 7 bases lining up with TRBD1. This CDR3 is built from 15 residues. J lost 0 bases, V lost 2 bases, and 0 bases had no gene match. The germline V gene has CDR1 ENHRY and CDR2 SYGVKD. As DNA, the CDR3 is TGTGCCATCAGTGAGCAGGGGGCAACTAATGAAAAACTGTTTTTT. Amino acids: CAISEQGATNEKLFF.

This clone came up once. J is TRBJ1-1 and V is TRBV11-2; no reliable D call. The CDR3 is 13 residues long. V lost 5 bases and J 1 base, leaving 8 bases between the germline ends. In germline, CDR1 is SGHAT, CDR2 FQNNGV. CDR3 sequence (DNA): TGTGCCAGCAGCCCCGGACGGAACACTGAAGCTTTCTTT. Protein product: CASSPGRNTEAFF.

The rearrangement links TRBV10-2 to TRBJ2-1, with a tentative D call TRBD2 (5 bases). This CDR3 is built from 18 residues. V lost 0 bases and J lost 4, with 19 bases in between. Per the germline V gene, CDR1 is WSHSY and CDR2 is SAAADI. CDR3 sequence (DNA): TGCGCCAGCAGTGAGTCGACCTTACCCAGAGGCGGGTACAATGAGCAGTTCTTC. It codes for CASSESTLPRGGYNEQFF.

The CDR3 spells CASNSEDQPQHF. The CDR3 nucleotides are TGTGCCAGCAATAGTGAGGATCAGCCCCAGCATTTT. The chain has TRBV2 and TRBJ1-5; D not resolved. The CDR3 length is 12 residues. CDR1 is SNHLY, CDR2 FYNNEI, per germline. With 7 bases removed from V and 5 bases from J, the gap between germline ends came to 9 bases.

The rearrangement uses TRBV27 and TRBJ1-2; D possibly corresponds to TRBD1 (6 bases). The CDR3 length is 15 residues. V lost 4 bases, J lost 4 bases, and 16 bases lay in between. Germline CDR1 is MNHEY and CDR2 is SMNVEV (reference sequence). The CDR3 reads CASSSLNRVGYGYTF. The CDR3 DNA is TGTGCCAGCAGTTCGCTAAACAGGGTTGGCTATGGCTACACCTTC.

The chain couples TRBV5-1 to TRBJ2-7, with 11 bases lining up with TRBD2. From germline, CDR1 is SGHRS and CDR2 YFSETQ. The CDR3 spans 16 residues. Trimming at V came to 0 bases and at J to 5 bases, leaving 7 bases not matched to a gene. The CDR3 is CASSLASSGRFDEQYF. The CDR3 DNA reads TGCGCCAGCAGCTTGGCATCTAGCGGGAGGTTCGACGAGCAGTACTTC.